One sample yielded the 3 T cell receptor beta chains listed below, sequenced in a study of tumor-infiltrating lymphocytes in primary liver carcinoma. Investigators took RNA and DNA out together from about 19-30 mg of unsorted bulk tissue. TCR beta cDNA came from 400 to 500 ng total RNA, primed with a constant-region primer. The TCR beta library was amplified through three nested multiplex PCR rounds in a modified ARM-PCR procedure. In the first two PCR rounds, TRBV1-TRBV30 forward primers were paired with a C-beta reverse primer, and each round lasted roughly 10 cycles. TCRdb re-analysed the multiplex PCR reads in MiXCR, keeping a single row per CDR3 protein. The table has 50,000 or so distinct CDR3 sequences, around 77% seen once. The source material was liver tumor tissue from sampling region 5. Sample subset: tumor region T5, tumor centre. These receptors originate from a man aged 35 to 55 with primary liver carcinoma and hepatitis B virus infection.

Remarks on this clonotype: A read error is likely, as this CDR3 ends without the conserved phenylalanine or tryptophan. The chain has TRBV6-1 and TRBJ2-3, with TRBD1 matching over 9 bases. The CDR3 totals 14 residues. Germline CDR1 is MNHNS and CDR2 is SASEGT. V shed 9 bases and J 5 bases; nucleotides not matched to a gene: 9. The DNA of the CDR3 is TGTGCCAGTACGGGACAGGGCGACATAGATACGCAGTATGTT. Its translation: CASTGQGDIDTQYV.

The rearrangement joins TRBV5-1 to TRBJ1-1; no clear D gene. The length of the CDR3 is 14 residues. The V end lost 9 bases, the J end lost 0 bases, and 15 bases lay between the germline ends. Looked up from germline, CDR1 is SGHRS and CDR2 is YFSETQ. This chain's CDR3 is CANGLDCMNTEAFF. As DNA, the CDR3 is TGCGCCAACGGCTTGGACTGCATGAACACTGAAGCTTTCTTT.

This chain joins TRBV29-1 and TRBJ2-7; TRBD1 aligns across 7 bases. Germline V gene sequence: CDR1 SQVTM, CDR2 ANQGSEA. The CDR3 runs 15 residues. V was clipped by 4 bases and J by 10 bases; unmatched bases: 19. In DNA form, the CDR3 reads TGCAGCGTTGGAGGAATGACAGGGCCCGGTGGACGACAGTACTTC. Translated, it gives CSVGGMTGPGGRQYF.